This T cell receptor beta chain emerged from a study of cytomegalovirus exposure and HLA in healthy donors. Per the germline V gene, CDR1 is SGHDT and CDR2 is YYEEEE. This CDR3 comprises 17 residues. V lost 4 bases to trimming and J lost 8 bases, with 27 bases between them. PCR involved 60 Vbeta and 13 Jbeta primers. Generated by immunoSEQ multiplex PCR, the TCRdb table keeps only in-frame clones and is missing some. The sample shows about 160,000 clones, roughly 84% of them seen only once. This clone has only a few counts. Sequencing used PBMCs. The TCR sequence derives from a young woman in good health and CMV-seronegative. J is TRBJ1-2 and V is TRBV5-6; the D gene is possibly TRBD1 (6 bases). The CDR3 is CASSPGIRGTGSEGYTF. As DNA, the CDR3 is TGTGCCAGCAGCCCCGGAATAAGGGGTACAGGGTCGGAGGGCTACACCTTC.